This TCR beta chain was documented in a study of cytomegalovirus exposure and HLA in healthy donors. Study outcomes and limitations: Being productive about 90% or about 30% of the time was typical of most TCR beta V segments in an earlier analysis. Based on reports, TCR beta sequences accurately predicted HLA-A and HLA-B alleles for most subjects. Usually a TCR sequence was rare, but some public TCRs were found in many donors. Later examination showed HLA-associated TCR beta chains had greater clonal expansion than equally common others.

CDR3 length: 16 residues. V trimming: 5 bases; J trimming: 5 bases; junction bases outside the gene matches: 14. Germline CDR1 reads SEHNR; CDR2 reads FQNEAQ (reference sequence). In the case of this clone: Its antigen is unknown.

The PCR made use of 60 Vbeta and 13 Jbeta primers. Sequencing used immunoSEQ multiplex PCR; TCRdb keeps in-frame clones, though not all of them. The repertoire holds 210,000 or so clones, with approximately 80% as singletons. The clonotype comes from a girl aged 10-17 years in good health and CMV-seronegative. Material: PBMCs. The J gene is TRBJ2-5, the V gene TRBV7-9, with 7 bases lining up with TRBD2. The CDR3 here is CASSLLFGRGSETQYF. Written as DNA, the CDR3 is TGTGCCAGCAGCCTACTCTTTGGGCGGGGGTCCGAGACCCAGTACTTC.